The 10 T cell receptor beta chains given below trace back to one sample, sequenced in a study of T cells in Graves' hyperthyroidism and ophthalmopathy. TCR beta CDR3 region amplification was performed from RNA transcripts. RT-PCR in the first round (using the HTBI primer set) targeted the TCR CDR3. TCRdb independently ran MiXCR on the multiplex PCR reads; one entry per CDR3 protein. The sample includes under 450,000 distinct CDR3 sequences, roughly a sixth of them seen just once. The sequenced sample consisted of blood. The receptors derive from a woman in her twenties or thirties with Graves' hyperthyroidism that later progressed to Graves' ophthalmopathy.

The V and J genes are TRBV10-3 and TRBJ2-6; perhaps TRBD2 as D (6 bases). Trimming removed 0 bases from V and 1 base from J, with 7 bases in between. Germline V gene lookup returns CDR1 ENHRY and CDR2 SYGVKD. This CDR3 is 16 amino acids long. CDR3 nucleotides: TGTGCCATCAGTGAGTCGGGGGGATCTGGGGCCAACGTCCTGACTTTC. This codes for CAISESGGSGANVLTF.

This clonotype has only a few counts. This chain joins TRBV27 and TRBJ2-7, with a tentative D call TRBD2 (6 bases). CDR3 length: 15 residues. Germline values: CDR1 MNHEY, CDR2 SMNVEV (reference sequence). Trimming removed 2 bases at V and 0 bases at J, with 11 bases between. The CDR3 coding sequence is TGTGCCAGCAGTTTAAATGGGGACTTCTCCTACGAGCAGTACTTC. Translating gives CASSLNGDFSYEQYF.

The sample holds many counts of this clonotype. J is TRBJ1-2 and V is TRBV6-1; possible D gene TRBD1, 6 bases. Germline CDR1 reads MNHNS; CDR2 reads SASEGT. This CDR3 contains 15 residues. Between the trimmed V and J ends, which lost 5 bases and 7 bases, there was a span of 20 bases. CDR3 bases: TGTGCCAGCAGTCACTCACCGGGACATATGAGTGGCTACACCTTC. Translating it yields CASSHSPGHMSGYTF.

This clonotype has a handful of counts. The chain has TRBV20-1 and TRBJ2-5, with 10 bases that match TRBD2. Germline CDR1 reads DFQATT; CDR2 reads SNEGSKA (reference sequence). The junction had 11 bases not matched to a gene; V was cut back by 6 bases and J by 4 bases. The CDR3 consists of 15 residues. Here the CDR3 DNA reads TGCAGTGCGCCTGAACGGGCTAGCGGGGGAGAGACCCAGTACTTC. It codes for CSAPERASGGETQYF.

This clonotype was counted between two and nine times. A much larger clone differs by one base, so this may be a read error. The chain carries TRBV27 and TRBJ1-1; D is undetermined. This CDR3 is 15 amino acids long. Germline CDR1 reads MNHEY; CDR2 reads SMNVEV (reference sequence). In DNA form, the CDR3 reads TGTGCCAGCAGTTTATTCCCCGCCCCTAGTACTGAAACTTTCTTT. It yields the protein CASSLFPAPSTETFF.

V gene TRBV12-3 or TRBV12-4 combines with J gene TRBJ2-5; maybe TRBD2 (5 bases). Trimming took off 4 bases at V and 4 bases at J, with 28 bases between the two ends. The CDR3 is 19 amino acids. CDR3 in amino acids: CASSSRGYQEKIGSETQYF. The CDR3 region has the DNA TGTGCCAGCAGTTCCCGGGGATACCAGGAGAAGATTGGTTCAGAGACCCAGTACTTC.

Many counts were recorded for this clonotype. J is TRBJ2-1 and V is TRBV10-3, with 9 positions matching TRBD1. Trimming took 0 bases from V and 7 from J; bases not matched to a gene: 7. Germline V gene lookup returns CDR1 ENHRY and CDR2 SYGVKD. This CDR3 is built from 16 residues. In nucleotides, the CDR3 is TGTGCCATCAGTGAGTCTTTAGGACAGGGGTATAATGAGCAGTTCTTC. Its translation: CAISESLGQGYNEQFF.

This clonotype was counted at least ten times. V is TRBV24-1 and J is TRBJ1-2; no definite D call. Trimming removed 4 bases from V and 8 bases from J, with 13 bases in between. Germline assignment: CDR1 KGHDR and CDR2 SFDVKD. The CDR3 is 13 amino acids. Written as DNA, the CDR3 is TGTGCCACCAGTGACCCCCAAAGGGAGGGCTACACCTTC. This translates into CATSDPQREGYTF.

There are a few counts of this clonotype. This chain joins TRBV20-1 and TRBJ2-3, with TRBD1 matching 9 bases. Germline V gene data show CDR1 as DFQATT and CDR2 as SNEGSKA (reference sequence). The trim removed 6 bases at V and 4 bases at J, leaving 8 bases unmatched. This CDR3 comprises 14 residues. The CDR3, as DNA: TGCAGTGCCCCATCGGGACAGGGAGCAGATACGCAGTATTTT. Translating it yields CSAPSGQGADTQYF.

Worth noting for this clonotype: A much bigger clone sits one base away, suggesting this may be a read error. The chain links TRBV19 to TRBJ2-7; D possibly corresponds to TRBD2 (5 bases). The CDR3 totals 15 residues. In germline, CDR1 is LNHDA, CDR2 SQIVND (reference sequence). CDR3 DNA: TGTGCCAGTAGTATTAGTCCTGCGGGCACCTACGAGCAGTCCTTC. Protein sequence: CASSISPAGTYEQSF.